The 25 T cell receptor beta chains below come from one sample, sequenced in a study of blood T cell repertoires in COVID-19. TCRdb's copy holds only in-frame clones and misses some; the assay was immunoSEQ multiplex PCR. This table holds 120,000 to 150,000 clones, approximately 80% found once. The sequenced sample consisted of peripheral blood. These receptors were taken from a woman between 50 and 59 years old with acute or convalescent COVID-19.

This rearrangement joins TRBV4-1 to TRBJ1-4; 7 positions agree with TRBD1. The CDR3 is 17 amino acids. Germline CDR1 and CDR2: MGHRA and YSYEKL. V dropped 1 base and J dropped 5; count of bases not matched to a gene: 10. The DNA of the CDR3 is TGCGCCAGCAGCCAAGCCGGTGACAGGGCCAAGAATGAAAAACTGTTTTTT. Amino acid sequence: CASSQAGDRAKNEKLFF.

This clone appeared once. V and J are TRBV9 and TRBJ2-7, with D maybe TRBD1 (6 bases). V lost 6 bases and J 3 bases, leaving 25 bases between the germline ends. The germline gives CDR1 SGDLS, CDR2 YYNGEE. The CDR3 has 17 residues. The CDR3 spells CASIPWGRLRTFYEQYF. Here the CDR3 DNA reads TGTGCCAGCATCCCATGGGGGCGCTTAAGGACGTTCTACGAGCAGTACTTC.

The chain is built from TRBV6-1 and TRBJ1-2; D not certain. In germline, CDR1 is MNHNS, CDR2 SASEGT. This CDR3 has 12 amino acids. V shed 6 bases and J shed 3 bases, with 8 bases lying between them. The CDR3 region has the DNA TGTGCCAGCAGCCCCACTGACTATGGCTACACCTTC. It translates to CASSPTDYGYTF.

The genes are TRBV4-2 and TRBJ1-6, with a possible D match to TRBD1 (6 bases). Trimming shortened V by 1 base and J by 8 bases, and 15 bases separated the two germline ends. The CDR3 totals 16 residues. CDR1 LGHNA and CDR2 YNFKEQ come from the germline V gene. The CDR3 protein is CASSQAARQDYSPLHF. CDR3 DNA: TGTGCCAGCAGCCAAGCGGCGCGACAGGATTATTCACCCCTCCACTTT.

This clone has more than one count but fewer than ten. This rearrangement joins TRBV27 to TRBJ2-7, with D maybe TRBD1 (6 bases). The CDR3 is 15 amino acids. The germline V gene encodes CDR1 MNHEY and CDR2 SMNVEV (reference sequence). V was shortened by 5 bases and J by 4 bases, with 18 bases between the two germline ends. The CDR3 nucleotides read TGTGCCAGCAGTCACGACACAAGTACAGGGTACGAGCAGTACTTC. Its translation is CASSHDTSTGYEQYF.

The chain joins TRBV27 to TRBJ2-7, with 10 bases matching TRBD2. The trim removed 6 bases at V and 0 bases at J, leaving 5 bases unmatched. There are 15 residues in the CDR3. Per the germline V gene, CDR1 is MNHEY and CDR2 is SMNVEV (reference sequence). The CDR3 DNA is TGTGCCAGCAGGAGGGGACTAGCGATCTCCTACGAGCAGTACTTC. Encoded protein: CASRRGLAISYEQYF.

This clone was detected only once. The chain links TRBV11-1 to TRBJ2-5; 9 bases are shared with TRBD2. The CDR3 contains 14 residues. Germline values: CDR1 SGHAT, CDR2 FQDESV (reference sequence). Trimming removed 2 bases from V and 6 bases from J; junction bases left unmatched: 4. CDR3 nucleotide sequence: TGTGCCAGCAGCTTACTAGCGGGGAAACAGACCCAGTACTTC. Translated: CASSLLAGKQTQYF. The complete variable domain, with remaining parts taken from reference TRBV11-1 and TRBJ2-5, reads EAEVAQSPRYKITEKSQAVAFWCDPISGHATLYWYRQILGQGPELLVQFQDESVVDDSQLPKDRFSAERLKGVDSTLKIQPAELGDSAMYLCASSLLAGKQTQYFGPGTRLLVL.

The V gene is TRBV27, the J gene TRBJ2-1; TRBD1 matches at 7 bases. V was clipped by 8 bases and J by 7 bases; unmatched bases: 11. There are 14 residues in the CDR3. Germline V CDR1 and CDR2: MNHEY, SMNVEV (reference sequence). The CDR3 sequence: CASAIGTVRNEQFF. Written as DNA, the CDR3 is TGTGCCAGCGCTATCGGGACAGTTCGAAATGAGCAGTTCTTC.

The chain carries TRBV7-2 and TRBJ2-7; 11 bases line up with TRBD2. The CDR3 contains 17 residues. CDR1 SGHTA and CDR2 FQGNSA come from the germline V gene. V lost 4 bases to trimming and J lost 0 bases; unmatched junction nucleotides: 8. The CDR3 DNA sequence: TGTGCCAGCAGCTATCGAGGGACTAGCGGAAGCTCCTACGAGCAGTACTTC. Protein: CASSYRGTSGSSYEQYF.

This clone was observed a few times. The chain employs TRBV3-1 (or the pseudogene TRBV3-2) and TRBJ1-1, with 8 bases aligning to TRBD1. This CDR3 comprises 13 residues. Germline trimming cut 4 bases from V and 6 bases from J; bases unmatched to any gene: 4. Germline V gene sequence: CDR1 LGHDT, CDR2 YNNKEL (reference sequence). The CDR3: CASSPQGAAEAFF. CDR3 nucleotides: TGTGCCAGCAGCCCGCAGGGGGCGGCTGAAGCTTTCTTT.

The genes are TRBV7-2 and TRBJ2-2, with TRBD1 matching 10 bases. The V segment lost 1 base and the J segment 2 bases; nucleotides outside the gene matches: 7. CDR1 is SGHTA and CDR2 is FQGNSA in the germline V gene. The CDR3 extends over 18 amino acids. The CDR3 spells CASSLVGGQGLNTGELFF. CDR3 nucleotides: TGTGCCAGCAGCTTAGTTGGGGGACAGGGGCTCAACACCGGGGAGCTGTTTTTT.

This clone was seen just once. The rearrangement uses TRBV11-2 and TRBJ2-3, with a tentative D call TRBD1 (5 bases). V was pared by 4 bases and J by 9 bases, with 11 bases between. CDR1 SGHAT and CDR2 FQNNGV come from the germline V gene. The CDR3 spans 12 residues. Here the CDR3 reads CASSSDSRTQYF. For the CDR3, the DNA is TGTGCCAGCAGCTCCGACAGCCGAACGCAGTATTTT.

V and J are TRBV7-9 and TRBJ1-2, with TRBD1 matching 7 bases. This CDR3 has 18 amino acids. Losses at the gene ends were 3 bases for V and 6 bases for J; bases not matched to a gene: 19. Germline-derived CDR1 and CDR2 are SEHNR and FQNEAQ (reference sequence). CDR3 loop: CASSFGLGQDDPRDGYTF. The CDR3 nucleotides are TGTGCCAGCAGCTTCGGGCTAGGACAGGATGACCCCAGAGATGGCTACACCTTC. Using reference TRBV7-9 and TRBJ1-2 for the parts outside the CDR3, the full variable domain is DTGVSQNPRHKITKRGQNVTFRCDPISEHNRLYWYRQTLGQGPEFLTYFQNEAQLEKSRLLSDRFSAERPKGSFSTLEIQRTEQGDSAMYLCASSFGLGQDDPRDGYTFGSGTRLTVV.

The DNA of the CDR3 is TGCGCCAGCAGCTTGGGGACAGGGGTCAACACCATATATTTT. Residues: CASSLGTGVNTIYF. This chain connects TRBV5-1 to TRBJ1-3; 9 bases map to TRBD1. The V gene's germline CDR1 is SGHRS and CDR2 YFSETQ. V shed 0 bases and J 7 bases; nucleotides not matched to a gene: 2. The CDR3 is 14 residues long.

This clone occurred once. At the DNA level, this CDR3 is encoded by other sequences in the same sample as well. This chain links TRBV2 with TRBJ1-5, with D maybe TRBD1 (5 bases). Germline CDR1 is SNHLY and CDR2 is FYNNEI. V was trimmed by 4 bases and J by 1 base, leaving 11 bases between them. The CDR3 runs 15 residues. The CDR3 loop is CASSGQGISNQPQHF. CDR3 in DNA: TGTGCCAGCAGTGGTCAGGGAATAAGCAATCAGCCCCAGCATTTT.

This clone is medium-sized (0.01 to 0.1%) by share. This sequence joins TRBV29-1 and TRBJ1-1; 7 positions match TRBD1. Germline V gene lookup returns CDR1 SQVTM and CDR2 ANQGSEA. V shed 5 bases and J 3 bases; nucleotides not matched to a gene: 3. The CDR3 spans 12 residues. The chain's CDR3 is CSVRQGDTEAFF. The CDR3 DNA reads as TGCAGCGTTCGGCAGGGGGACACTGAAGCTTTCTTT.

This chain joins TRBV12-3 or TRBV12-4 and TRBJ1-1; D unclear. The CDR3 length is 12 residues. The V gene lost 8 bases and the J gene lost 3 bases, with 10 bases spanning the gap. This chain's CDR3 is CASGVSDTEAFF. CDR3 nucleotides: TGTGCCAGCGGTGTTTCGGACACTGAAGCTTTCTTT.

The rearrangement uses TRBV5-8 and TRBJ2-7, with D tentatively TRBD1 (6 bases). The CDR3 spans 13 residues. From germline, CDR1 is SGHTS and CDR2 YDEGEE. V lost 9 bases and J lost 3, with 16 bases in between. CDR3 in DNA: TGTGCCACAGGGGCTACCGGGATCTACGAGCAGTACTTC. It specifies CATGATGIYEQYF. The whole variable domain, remainder taken from reference TRBV5-8 and TRBJ2-7, is EAGVTQSPTHLIKTRGQQATLRCSPISGHTSVYWYQQALGLGLQFLLWYDEGEERNRGNFPPRFSGRQFPNYSSELNVNALELEDSALYLCATGATGIYEQYFGPGTRLTVT.

The V call is TRBV6-5, the J call TRBJ2-7; D is possibly TRBD1 (6 bases). This CDR3 is built from 14 residues. V lost 4 bases and J 1 base, leaving 11 bases between the germline ends. The V gene's germline CDR1 is MNHEY and CDR2 SVGAGI. The DNA of the CDR3 is TGTGCCAGCAGTTTCGGGCAGGGGTCCTACGAGCAGTACTTC. Translated, it gives CASSFGQGSYEQYF.

This CDR3 reads CASSQATPATNEKLFF. The CDR3 DNA sequence: TGTGCCAGCTCACAGGCGACACCTGCAACTAATGAAAAACTGTTTTTT. This chain uses TRBV18 with TRBJ1-4, with D unresolved. This CDR3 has 16 amino acids. Trimming pared 4 bases from V and 0 bases from J, leaving 12 bases between. Looked up from germline, CDR1 is KGHSH and CDR2 is LQKENI.

The rearrangement links TRBV9 to TRBJ1-1, with D uncertain. This CDR3 is 15 amino acids long. V lost 0 bases, J lost 0 bases, and 9 bases lay in between. Looked up from germline, CDR1 is SGDLS and CDR2 is YYNGEE. The CDR3 region is CASSVGVSLNTEAFF. In nucleotides, the CDR3 is TGTGCCAGCAGCGTAGGAGTCTCGTTGAACACTGAAGCTTTCTTT.

This chain joins TRBV6-2 or TRBV6-3 and TRBJ2-7; 10 bases match TRBD2. The CDR3 is 16 residues long. V shed 0 bases, J shed 3 bases, and the junction held 5 bases outside the gene matches. Germline V gene data show CDR1 as MNHEY and CDR2 as SVGEGT. The CDR3 coding sequence is TGTGCCAGCAGTTACTCAGCTAGCGGGGGTATCTACGAGCAGTACTTC. Translated: CASSYSASGGIYEQYF.

CDR3 DNA: TGTGCCAGCAGAGAAGGGACAGGGGGCCGAACTAATGAAAAACTGTTTTTT. It specifies CASREGTGGRTNEKLFF. The chain joins TRBV7-8 to TRBJ1-4; 12 nucleotides match TRBD1. CDR3 length: 17 residues. CDR1 and CDR2 (germline): SGHVS, FQNEAQ. The V and J ends lost 6 bases and 1 base, in that order; junction bases with no gene match: 6.

This chain links TRBV29-1 with TRBJ1-1; the D gene is possibly TRBD1 (6 bases). V shed 4 bases and J shed 3 bases, with 12 bases lying between them. The CDR3 runs 13 residues. The germline V gene has CDR1 SQVTM and CDR2 ANQGSEA. The CDR3: CSVVEPGDTEAFF. CDR3 bases: TGCAGCGTTGTTGAGCCAGGGGACACTGAAGCTTTCTTT.

The rearrangement joins TRBV6-5 to TRBJ1-1; D uncertain. There are 14 residues in the CDR3. V lost 2 bases, J lost 4 bases, and 11 bases lay in between. Germline V lookup: CDR1 MNHEY, CDR2 SVGAGI. The CDR3 DNA sequence: TGTGCCAGCAGTTACAGTCTGGGGAGCACTGAAGCTTTCTTT. Protein: CASSYSLGSTEAFF.